The following is a T cell receptor beta chain sequence with its context. These data come from a study of control samples from healthy donors and cancer patients. The repertoire was sequenced with immunoSEQ multiplex PCR; TCRdb's copy has only in-frame clones and lacks some. This table has around 180,000 clones, approximately 94% appearing once. This CDR3 is 16 amino acids long. Germline V gives CDR1 SGHRS, CDR2 YFSETQ. V gave up 4 bases and J gave up 4 bases; unmatched junction bases: 8. The chain has TRBV5-1 and TRBJ2-2; TRBD2 matches at 9 bases. The source of this sequence is a woman between 18 and 29 years old in good health. The sequencing input was blood. Written as DNA, the CDR3 is TGCGCCAGCAGCCCGATCGCGGGGGGGGCCACCGGGGAGCTGTTTTTT. Translating it yields CASSPIAGGATGELFF.